This entry lists 7 T cell receptor beta chains sequenced from one sample in a study of CD8 T cells in Susac syndrome. The authors reverse transcribed roughly 0.5 to 1 ug RNA with random hexamers. Each CDR3 protein gets one entry after TCRdb re-called the immunoSEQ multiplex PCR reads with MiXCR. This table has roughly 200,000 distinct CDR3 sequences, 95% appearing once. Sequenced material: CD4+ T cells from PBMCs. These receptors originate from a human donor with multiple sclerosis.

This clonotype has a single count. J is TRBJ2-1 and V is TRBV2; 8 nucleotides line up with TRBD1. Germline V lookup: CDR1 SNHLY, CDR2 FYNNEI. The V gene end was trimmed by 10 bases and the J gene end by 12 bases; junction bases not matched to a gene: 11. The CDR3 spans 12 residues. As DNA, the CDR3 is TGTGCCATCCCGGTAGACGGGACAGGGCAGTTCTTC. It yields the protein CAIPVDGTGQFF. The full variable domain, in which reference TRBV2 and TRBJ2-1 provide the parts outside the CDR3, is EPEVTQTPSHQVTQMGQEVILRCVPISNHLYFYWYRQILGQKVEFLVSFYNNEISEKSEIFDDQFSVERPDGSNFTLKIRSTKLEDSAMYFCAIPVDGTGQFFGPGTRLTVL.

V and J are TRBV30 and TRBJ2-5, with D possibly being TRBD2 (6 bases). The CDR3 extends over 13 amino acids. The germline V gene encodes CDR1 GTSNPN and CDR2 SVGIG (reference sequence). V was clipped by 7 bases and J by 5 bases, with 17 bases between them. This CDR3 reads CAFAGGSAETQYF. The CDR3, as DNA: TGTGCCTTCGCCGGGGGTTCAGCGGAGACCCAGTACTTC.

The chain has TRBV3-1 and TRBJ2-3; weak D call: TRBD2 (5 bases). This CDR3 has 17 residues. V lost 1 base and J lost 3, with 17 bases in between. Germline-derived CDR1 and CDR2 are LGHDT and YNNKEL (reference sequence). The CDR3 reads CASSQGLRTRGTDTQYF. CDR3 sequence (DNA): TGTGCCAGCAGCCAAGGCCTAAGGACCCGGGGTACAGATACGCAGTATTTT.

This chain connects TRBV11-2 to TRBJ2-3; a possible D gene is TRBD1 (5 bases). The germline V gene encodes CDR1 SGHAT and CDR2 FQNNGV. This CDR3 has 14 residues. The V and J ends lost 0 bases and 2 bases respectively, with 6 bases between them. The CDR3 reads CASSLDRDTDTQYF. The CDR3 nucleotides read TGTGCCAGCAGCTTAGACAGGGACACAGATACGCAGTATTTT.

The chain links TRBV29-1 to TRBJ2-5; D may match TRBD1 or TRBD2 (5 bases each). The CDR3 covers 13 residues. Germline CDR1 and CDR2: SQVTM and ANQGSEA. Trimming cost V 7 bases and J 5 bases, with 17 bases left between them. For the CDR3, the DNA is TGCAGCGGGACGCCGGGACCCGCGGAGACCCAGTACTTC. It specifies CSGTPGPAETQYF.

The chain couples TRBV7-9 to TRBJ2-5; D is perhaps TRBD1 or TRBD2 (5 bases each). From germline, CDR1 is SEHNR and CDR2 FQNEAQ (reference sequence). Deletions cut 6 bases from V and 7 bases from J, with 24 bases between. The CDR3 sequence is 16 residues long. The CDR3 loop is CASSYLERGSLGTQYF. CDR3 in DNA: TGTGCCAGCAGTTATCTCGAGAGGGGTAGTCTCGGGACCCAGTACTTC.

The chain carries TRBV29-1 and TRBJ2-7; the D gene could be TRBD1 or TRBD2 (5 bases each). Trimming shortened V by 6 bases and J by 2 bases, and 11 bases separated the two germline ends. The CDR3 sequence is 12 residues long. Germline CDR1 and CDR2: SQVTM and ANQGSEA. CDR3 in amino acids: CSVQGTAYEQYF. The CDR3 coding sequence is TGCAGCGTCCAAGGGACCGCCTACGAGCAGTACTTC.